The sequence of this TCR beta chain was determined in a study of cytomegalovirus exposure and HLA in healthy donors. The study's findings and limits: Donors belonging to an Asian-associated ancestry cluster reportedly showed fewer N-insertions in productive TCRs than the 666-donor mean, according to what a later analysis found.

PCR used 60 Vbeta primers and 13 Jbeta primers. Study processing details: Later, an analysis found about 77 million unique TCR beta chains, and about 10 million of these were shared. Generated by immunoSEQ multiplex PCR, the TCRdb table keeps only in-frame clones and is missing some. V and J calls and clone size come straight from that table; D and trimming were deduced from the DNA. Of 110,000 to 150,000 clones listed, 80% to 90% were seen once; the top ten hold 4.3%. The CDR3 covers 13 residues. Looked up from germline, CDR1 is SGHAT and CDR2 is FQNNGV. V lost 0 bases and J 3 bases, leaving 4 bases between the germline ends. This clone was counted once. Its cognate antigen is unknown.

The J gene is TRBJ2-3, the V gene TRBV11-2, with D uncertain. This receptor was obtained from a woman in her 40s in good health and CMV-seropositive. Sequenced sample: PBMCs. The CDR3 region is CASSLDMTDTQYF. The CDR3, as DNA: TGTGCCAGCAGCTTAGATATGACAGATACGCAGTATTTT.